Reported below is one T cell receptor (beta chain). Antigen unknown. These data are taken from a study of blood T cells in healthy people across ages. Study results and caveats: Roughly linear declines in TCR beta diversity per million T cells occurred with age.

Peripheral blood samples of around 9.8 milliliters were drawn from each donor. A second PCR of 7 to 11 cycles used a sample-barcoded 5' primer and a J-beta primer mix. TCRdb ran MiXCR on the 5' RACE reads and lists one entry per CDR3 protein. The repertoire has more than 700,000 distinct CDR3 sequences, 53% of them found once; the top ten carry roughly two fifths. Trimming took 6 bases from V and 6 from J; bases not matched to a gene: 5. The CDR3 loop spans 15 amino acids. CDR1 is SNHLY and CDR2 is FYNNEI in the germline V gene. The specimen was blood. The TCR comes from an elderly man in good health. The rearrangement joins TRBV2 to TRBJ2-1, with 13 positions matching TRBD2. The CDR3 sequence is CASRQTSGRANEQFF. Written as DNA, the CDR3 is TGTGCCAGCAGACAAACTAGCGGGAGGGCCAATGAGCAGTTCTTC.